Listed below are T cell receptor beta chains from one sample, sequenced in a study of T-cell memory formation after mild COVID-19. TCRdb reprocessed the 5' RACE reads with MiXCR, giving one entry per CDR3 protein. Here the sample spans about 390,000 distinct CDR3 sequences, around a fifth being singletons. The sequencing input was PBMCs or a T cell subset sorted from them (not recorded which). The receptors were gathered from an adult woman who had mild COVID-19 (a few samples of this study predate the infection). Cell type and time point are not known. CDR3s include the opening cysteine and the closing phenylalanine or tryptophan. D genes are given only for firm matches. Clone sizes are given selectively: once, few, many, or a class where the clone is expanded.

CASSPEAGSYNEQFF	TGCGCCAGCAGCCCCGAGGCGGGGTCCTACAATGAGCAGTTCTTC	TRBV5-1	TRBJ2-1	few	NA
CASTPGAGRGYEQYF	TGTGCCAGCACTCCCGGGGCGGGTCGGGGGTACGAGCAGTACTTC	TRBV7-8	TRBJ2-7	NA	NA
CASSLAATGLVYNEQFF	TGTGCCAGCAGCTTAGCGGCGACAGGTTTGGTCTACAATGAGCAGTTCTTC	TRBV7-2	TRBJ2-1	NA	NA
CSAGTSGKGNEQFF	TGCAGTGCCGGGACTAGCGGGAAGGGCAATGAGCAGTTCTTC	TRBV20-1	TRBJ2-1	few	TRBD2
CASSPGTSGYNEQFF	TGTGCCAGCAGCCCGGGGACTAGCGGGTACAATGAGCAGTTCTTC	TRBV3-1	TRBJ2-1	many	TRBD2
CASSLAGTSTPLSGANVLTF	TGTGCCAGCAGCTTGGCCGGCACATCCACCCCCCTCTCTGGGGCCAACGTCCTGACTTTC	TRBV5-6	TRBJ2-6	NA	NA
CASSIDQGWEKLFF	TGTGCCAGTAGTATAGATCAAGGATGGGAAAAACTGTTTTTT	TRBV19	TRBJ1-4	NA	NA
CASTRRGVISPGQNTGELFF	TGTGCCAGCACCAGGAGAGGGGTCATCAGCCCGGGACAGAACACCGGGGAGCTGTTTTTT	TRBV7-8	TRBJ2-2	NA	NA
CASNPAGGRGTQYF	TGTGCCAGCAACCCAGCGGGAGGGCGGGGGACCCAGTACTTC	TRBV6-5	TRBJ2-5	few	TRBD2
CASSQVWAGVADTQYF	TGCGCCAGCAGCCAAGTTTGGGCGGGGGTGGCAGATACGCAGTATTTT	TRBV4-1	TRBJ2-3	NA	TRBD2
CASSASGPSADTQYF	TGTGCCAGCAGCGCCAGCGGGCCCAGCGCAGATACGCAGTATTTT	TRBV5-6	TRBJ2-3	few	NA
CASSLGGTGGNQPQHF	TGCGCCAGCAGCTTGGGCGGGACAGGAGGCAATCAGCCCCAGCATTTT	TRBV5-1	TRBJ1-5	few	TRBD1
CSAGRGGPAEQYF	TGCAGCGCCGGACGGGGGGGGCCGGCCGAGCAGTACTTC	TRBV29-1	TRBJ2-7	few	TRBD2
CSGDTRTALSEQFF	TGCAGCGGAGATACCAGGACCGCCCTCAGTGAGCAGTTCTTC	TRBV29-1	TRBJ2-1	few	NA
CASSLGEAGYEQYF	TGTGCCAGCAGCTTAGGGGAAGCGGGCTACGAGCAGTACTTC	TRBV7-2	TRBJ2-7	NA	NA
CASSEGHLNTEAFF	TGCGCCAGCAGCGAGGGACATTTGAACACTGAAGCTTTCTTT	TRBV4-3	TRBJ1-1	NA	NA
CASSLAGNINTGELFF	TGTGCCAGCAGTTTGGCCGGGAACATTAACACCGGGGAGCTGTTTTTT	TRBV12-3/TRBV12-4	TRBJ2-2	many	NA
CASSLGGAAMVGELFF	TGTGCCAGCAGCTTAGGGGGGGCTGCCATGGTCGGGGAGCTGTTTTTT	TRBV7-8	TRBJ2-2	NA	NA
CASGYGLRGVGETQYF	TGTGCTAGTGGTTACGGTTTGCGGGGAGTTGGAGAGACCCAGTACTTC	TRBV12-5	TRBJ2-5	many	NA
CASSIRSSTSTDTQYF	TGTGCCAGTAGTATAAGGTCCTCTACTAGCACAGATACGCAGTATTTT	TRBV19	TRBJ2-3	NA	NA
CASSHGLLSGYTF	TGTGCCAGCAGCCACGGACTGTTAAGCGGCTACACCTTC	TRBV12-3/TRBV12-4	TRBJ1-2	many	NA
CASSRRVGIRVAFF	TGTGCCAGCAGCCGCAGAGTAGGGATAAGGGTGGCTTTCTTT	TRBV11-3	TRBJ1-1	NA	NA
CASSHTYEQYF	TGTGCCAGCAGCCATACCTACGAGCAGTACTTC	TRBV5-6	TRBJ2-7	NA	NA
CASTDSFWTSGRSDTGELFF	TGTGCCAGCACCGACTCCTTCTGGACTAGCGGGAGGTCAGACACCGGGGAGCTGTTTTTT	TRBV6-2/TRBV6-3	TRBJ2-2	NA	TRBD2
CASSRTRDRGGEKLFF	TGTGCCAGCAGTCGCACCAGGGACAGGGGGGGTGAAAAACTGTTTTTT	TRBV12-3/TRBV12-4	TRBJ1-4	NA	TRBD1
CASSQVGWGTDTQYF	TGCGCCAGCAGCCAAGTTGGGTGGGGCACAGATACGCAGTATTTT	TRBV4-1	TRBJ2-3	many	NA
CASSRGLAGTDTQYF	TGCGCCAGCAGCCGGGGACTAGCGGGCACAGATACGCAGTATTTT	TRBV5-1	TRBJ2-3	NA	TRBD2
CSARDLQTQYF	TGCAGTGCTAGAGATCTACAGACCCAGTACTTC	TRBV20-1	TRBJ2-5	NA	NA
CASAMGRGFPDTQYF	TGCGCCAGCGCAATGGGAAGGGGTTTCCCAGATACGCAGTATTTT	TRBV5-1	TRBJ2-3	few	NA
CASGPYNEQFF	TGTGCCTCCGGACCCTACAATGAGCAGTTCTTC	TRBV27	TRBJ2-1	few	NA
CASSPRTGPYEQYF	TGTGCCAGCAGCCCACGGACAGGCCCGTACGAGCAGTACTTC	TRBV11-3	TRBJ2-7	NA	TRBD1
CASSQGVRRAALYEQYF	TGTGCCAGCAGCCAAGGTGTTCGGCGGGCGGCCCTCTACGAGCAGTACTTC	TRBV4-2	TRBJ2-7	NA	NA
CSARNSLVAFF	TGCAGTGCTAGAAACTCACTGGTCGCTTTCTTT	TRBV20-1	TRBJ1-1	NA	NA
CATSRNKERWETQYF	TGTGCCACCAGCAGAAACAAGGAGCGATGGGAGACCCAGTACTTC	TRBV15	TRBJ2-5	few	NA
CATSRGGEQPQHF	TGTGCCACCAGCAGAGGGGGGGAACAGCCCCAGCATTTT	TRBV15	TRBJ1-5	once	NA
CASRPGQGIVTGELFF	TGCGCCAGCAGACCGGGACAGGGAATCGTCACCGGGGAGCTGTTTTTT	TRBV5-1	TRBJ2-2	many	TRBD1
CSARVTSGGETQYF	TGCAGTGCTAGGGTCACTAGCGGGGGAGAGACCCAGTACTTC	TRBV20-1	TRBJ2-5	NA	TRBD2
CASSQRGQGAMAFF	TGCGCCAGCAGCCAGAGGGGCCAGGGGGCTATGGCTTTCTTT	TRBV4-3	TRBJ1-1	NA	TRBD1
CASSFRNTGELFF	TGTGCCAGCAGTTTTCGGAACACCGGGGAGCTGTTTTTT	TRBV12-3/TRBV12-4	TRBJ2-2	many	NA
CASSSNEQFF	TGTGCCAGCAGCTCAAATGAGCAGTTCTTC	TRBV7-8	TRBJ2-1	many	NA
CASSLETYNNEQFF	TGTGCCAGCAGCTTAGAGACATATAACAATGAGCAGTTCTTC	TRBV11-3	TRBJ2-1	few	NA
CSVEVGTMGNTGELFF	TGCAGCGTTGAAGTGGGAACGATGGGGAACACCGGGGAGCTGTTTTTT	TRBV29-1	TRBJ2-2	NA	NA
CASSGAPGLAGSRGSDTQYF	TGTGCCAGCAGCGGCGCTCCGGGACTAGCGGGGTCCCGCGGGTCAGATACGCAGTATTTT	TRBV9	TRBJ2-3	few	TRBD2
CASSPGTSGPTDTQYF	TGTGCCAGCTCACCGGGGACTAGCGGCCCCACAGATACGCAGTATTTT	TRBV18	TRBJ2-3	NA	TRBD2
CASSSPTGDRGRNYGYTF	TGTGCCAGCAGCTCTCCTACCGGGGACAGGGGGCGGAACTATGGCTACACCTTC	TRBV9	TRBJ1-2	NA	TRBD1
CSVELLGETQYF	TGCAGCGTTGAACTTTTGGGGGAGACCCAGTACTTC	TRBV29-1	TRBJ2-5	NA	NA
CASSQGRNQPQHF	TGCGCCAGCAGCCAAGGACGGAATCAGCCCCAGCATTTT	TRBV4-3	TRBJ1-5	few	NA
CASSSPGVSYEQYF	TGTGCCAGTAGTTCACCAGGAGTTAGCTACGAGCAGTACTTC	TRBV19	TRBJ2-7	many	NA
CASSLGGGGAKNIQYF	TGTGCCAGCAGCTTGGGCGGGGGTGGTGCCAAAAACATTCAGTACTTC	TRBV7-3	TRBJ2-4	many	TRBD2
CASTEGRNYGYTF	TGTGCCAGCACCGAGGGTAGGAACTATGGCTACACCTTC	TRBV12-3/TRBV12-4	TRBJ1-2	NA	NA
CASSRGQAASNTEAFF	TGCGCCAGCAGCCGAGGACAGGCCGCAAGCAACACTGAAGCTTTCTTT	TRBV5-1	TRBJ1-1	NA	TRBD1
CASSQEYLRSDTQYF	TGCGCCAGCAGCCAGGAGTACCTCCGATCAGATACGCAGTATTTT	TRBV4-1	TRBJ2-3	few	NA
CASRPGQVVNTEAFF	TGTGCCAGCAGACCGGGACAGGTGGTGAACACTGAAGCTTTCTTT	TRBV12-3/TRBV12-4	TRBJ1-1	NA	TRBD1
CSAPGLTPGELFF	TGCAGTGCCCCGGGACTAACTCCCGGGGAGCTGTTTTTT	TRBV20-1	TRBJ2-2	NA	TRBD2
CASSPSPLAGNTGELFF	TGTGCCAGCAGCCCTAGTCCACTAGCGGGGAACACCGGGGAGCTGTTTTTT	TRBV7-3	TRBJ2-2	many	TRBD2
CATPSTGELFF	TGTGCCACCCCTAGCACCGGGGAGCTGTTTTTT	TRBV24-1	TRBJ2-2	NA	NA